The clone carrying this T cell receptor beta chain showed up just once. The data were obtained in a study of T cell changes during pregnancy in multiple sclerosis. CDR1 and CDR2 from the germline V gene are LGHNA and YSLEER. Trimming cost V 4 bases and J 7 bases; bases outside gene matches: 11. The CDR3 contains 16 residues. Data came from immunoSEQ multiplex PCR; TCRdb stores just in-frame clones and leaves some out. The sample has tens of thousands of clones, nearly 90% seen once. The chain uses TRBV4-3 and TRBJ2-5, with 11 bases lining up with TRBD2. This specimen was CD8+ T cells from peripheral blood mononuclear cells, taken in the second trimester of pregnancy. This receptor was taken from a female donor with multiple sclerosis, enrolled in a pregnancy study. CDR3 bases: TGCGCCAGCAGCCCACTAGCGGGGGCGGTAATGGTGACCCAGTACTTC. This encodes CASSPLAGAVMVTQYF.